Following are 21 T cell receptor beta chains from one sample sequenced in a study of siplizumab effects on memory and regulatory T cells. Libraries were prepared by immunoSEQ multiplex PCR; TCRdb keeps only in-frame clonotypes and omits some of them. The sample lists 50,000 or so clones, nearly 98% occurring once. The sample comprised naive CD4+ T cells sorted from blood. The receptors stem from a human donor in good health.

This sequence joins TRBV6-5 and TRBJ2-1; D is unclear. The CDR3 is made up of 15 amino acids. Germline V gene lookup returns CDR1 MNHEY and CDR2 SVGAGI. V was pared by 5 bases and J by 8 bases, with 19 bases between. The CDR3 reads CASSAKVLISHEQFF. In DNA form, the CDR3 reads TGTGCCAGCAGTGCGAAGGTTCTTATCAGCCATGAGCAGTTCTTC.

The chain links TRBV10-3 to TRBJ2-7; TRBD2 agrees at 10 bases. Trimming removed 11 bases from V and 11 bases from J; junction bases left unmatched: 15. The CDR3 covers 13 residues. The germline V gene has CDR1 ENHRY and CDR2 SYGVKD. DNA of the CDR3: TGTGCCGCCCTAGGGCTAGCGGGAGTCAGGGAGTACTTC. Translation gives CAALGLAGVREYF.

The rearrangement links TRBV18 to TRBJ2-7, with 9 bases matching TRBD2. Per the germline V gene, CDR1 is KGHSH and CDR2 is LQKENI. Losses at the gene ends were 4 bases for V and 6 bases for J; bases not matched to a gene: 10. The CDR3 loop spans 15 amino acids. The CDR3 DNA sequence: TGTGCCAGCTCACAGCGGGGGGACGTCCGGTCCGAGCAGTACTTC. Protein: CASSQRGDVRSEQYF.

The rearrangement joins TRBV6-5 to TRBJ1-1, with D possibly TRBD1 on 5 matching bases. The germline gives CDR1 MNHEY, CDR2 SVGAGI. CDR3 length: 15 amino acids. The V gene lost 7 bases and the J gene lost 0 bases, with 15 bases spanning the gap. The CDR3 is CASTNTAGMNTEAFF. CDR3 nucleotide sequence: TGTGCCAGCACCAATACCGCAGGGATGAACACTGAAGCTTTCTTT.

This clone has a single count. The chain carries TRBV5-6 and TRBJ2-1; 7 nucleotides agree with TRBD2. Germline V gene data show CDR1 as SGHDT and CDR2 as YYEEEE. This CDR3 is 17 amino acids long. With V trimmed by 2 bases and J by 6 bases, 14 bases remained unmatched. In DNA, the CDR3 is TGTGCCAGCAGCTTATTTACCGGGACTACACGATTCAATGAGCAGTTCTTC. Protein sequence: CASSLFTGTTRFNEQFF. Drawing the rest from reference TRBV5-6 and TRBJ2-1, the complete variable domain is DAGVTQSPTHLIKTRGQQVTLRCSPKSGHDTVSWYQQALGQGPQFIFQYYEEEERQRGNFPDRFSGHQFPNYSSELNVNALLLGDSALYLCASSLFTGTTRFNEQFFGPGTRLTVL.

The V gene is TRBV5-8, the J gene TRBJ2-7; 7 bases are shared with TRBD1. This CDR3 has 14 residues. Germline-derived CDR1 and CDR2 are SGHTS and YDEGEE. With 4 bases clipped from V and 3 bases from J, the junction kept 7 bases outside the gene matches. This CDR3 is CASSVRTGDYEQYF. The CDR3 coding sequence is TGTGCCAGCAGCGTTCGGACAGGTGACTACGAGCAGTACTTC.

The CDR3 sequence: CAISGGGTGWPQHF. In DNA form, the CDR3 reads TGTGCCATCAGTGGGGGGGGGACAGGTTGGCCCCAGCATTTT. This rearrangement joins TRBV10-3 to TRBJ1-5, with 8 bases aligning to TRBD1. The CDR3 contains 14 residues. CDR1 is ENHRY and CDR2 is SYGVKD in the germline V gene. J gave up 9 bases and V 4 bases, and 8 bases lay outside the gene matches.

This clone was counted a few times. V and J are TRBV7-2 and TRBJ2-1; TRBD2 matches at 9 bases. The CDR3 is made up of 17 amino acids. In germline, CDR1 is SGHTA, CDR2 FQGNSA. V shed 5 bases and J 7 bases; nucleotides not matched to a gene: 15. CDR3 coding DNA: TGTGCCAGCAGCCGTAATAGTGGCGGGAGGGCCGGGAATGAGCAGTTCTTC. As protein: CASSRNSGGRAGNEQFF.

The DNA for the CDR3 is TGTGCCAGTAGTAGTACTATGGTGTTTTCCGGGAGTCTGCCCGGGGAGCTGTTTTTT. Translating gives CASSSTMVFSGSLPGELFF. This chain connects TRBV19 to TRBJ2-2; a weak D match, TRBD2 (6 bases). The V end lost 4 bases, the J end lost 6 bases, and 27 bases lay between the germline ends. Per germline, CDR1 LNHDA and CDR2 SQIVND (reference sequence). The CDR3 consists of 19 residues.

The rearrangement links TRBV19 to TRBJ1-2; D remains ambiguous. The V gene lost 3 bases and the J gene lost 0 bases, with 8 bases spanning the gap. Germline loops: CDR1 LNHDA, CDR2 SQIVND (reference sequence). The CDR3 length is 14 residues. The chain's CDR3 is CASSMGNTNYGYTF. The CDR3 region has the DNA TGTGCCAGTAGTATGGGGAACACTAACTATGGCTACACCTTC.

This clone has only one observation. The chain employs TRBV6-6 and TRBJ2-7, with D hard to call. Trimming removed 2 bases at V and 8 bases at J, with 16 bases between. The CDR3 is made up of 14 amino acids. CDR1 is MNHNY and CDR2 is SVGAGI in the germline V gene (reference sequence). The CDR3 region is CASSYPPRVVKQYF. In DNA form, the CDR3 reads TGTGCCAGCAGTTACCCCCCCAGAGTGGTAAAGCAGTACTTC.

The chain uses TRBV9 and TRBJ2-3, with a tentative D call TRBD1 (5 bases). CDR3 length: 15 amino acids. V was pared by 4 bases and J by 0 bases, with 12 bases between. Germline V gene sequence: CDR1 SGDLS, CDR2 YYNGEE. The CDR3 spells CASSPTTESTDTQYF. CDR3 coding DNA: TGTGCCAGCAGCCCTACGACAGAAAGCACAGATACGCAGTATTTT.

The chain couples TRBV6-1 to TRBJ2-7, with 13 bases identical to TRBD2. Trimming cost V 4 bases and J 6 bases; bases outside gene matches: 3. CDR3 length: 14 amino acids. Germline CDR1 MNHNS, CDR2 SASEGT. CDR3 in amino acids: CASSGTSGSVEQYF. Here the CDR3 DNA reads TGTGCCAGCAGTGGGACTAGCGGGAGTGTCGAGCAGTACTTC.

The chain recombines TRBV20-1 with TRBJ2-7; D remains ambiguous. The CDR3 loop spans 11 amino acids. V lost 6 bases and J lost 3, with 9 bases in between. The germline gives CDR1 DFQATT, CDR2 SNEGSKA (reference sequence). CDR3 sequence (DNA): TGCAGTGCCCTGAAAGTCTACGAGCAGTACTTC. Translated: CSALKVYEQYF.

J is TRBJ1-4 and V is TRBV7-9; TRBD1 matches at 7 bases. The germline V gene encodes CDR1 SEHNR and CDR2 FQNEAQ (reference sequence). Trimming removed 5 bases from V and 4 bases from J; junction bases left unmatched: 4. CDR3 size: 14 residues. This CDR3 reads CASSAGQFNEKLFF. DNA for the CDR3: TGTGCCAGCAGCGCGGGACAGTTTAATGAAAAACTGTTTTTT.

This chain connects TRBV20-1 to TRBJ1-2; D unresolved. The V end was cut by 4 bases, the J end by 2 bases, with 5 bases between. The germline V gene has CDR1 DFQATT and CDR2 SNEGSKA (reference sequence). The length of the CDR3 is 11 residues. DNA of the CDR3: TGCAGTGCTATAAAGAACTATGGCTACACCTTC. Translating it yields CSAIKNYGYTF.

This clone was found once. This chain connects TRBV7-8 to TRBJ1-4; D unclear. Germline assignment: CDR1 SGHVS and CDR2 FQNEAQ. The CDR3 runs 16 residues. Trimming took 1 base from V and 0 from J, leaving 9 bases between them. Here the CDR3 reads CASSLGSGATNEKLFF. The CDR3 region has the DNA TGTGCCAGCAGCTTAGGTTCAGGAGCAACTAATGAAAAACTGTTTTTT.

A remark on this clone: Germline is not matched at one junction end, which may reflect a read error. This sequence joins TRBV7-2 and TRBJ2-5; 9 bases are shared with TRBD2. CDR1 and CDR2 (germline): SGHTA, FQGNSA. CDR3 length: 15 amino acids. The CDR3 nucleotides are TGCGCCAGCAGCTTTTCCCTAGCGGGACAAGAGACCCAGTACTTC. This codes for CASSFSLAGQETQYF.

The CDR3 region has the DNA TGTGCCAGCACCCTCCCAACCAGTTACAATGAGCAGTTCTTC. Its protein is CASTLPTSYNEQFF. This sequence joins TRBV5-4 and TRBJ2-1; D remains unclear. Germline CDR1 and CDR2: SGHNT and YYREEE (reference sequence). This CDR3 comprises 14 residues. V was clipped by 6 bases and J by 4 bases, with 14 bases between them. The complete variable domain, with remaining parts taken from reference TRBV5-4 and TRBJ2-1, reads ETGVTQSPTHLIKTRGQQVTLRCSSQSGHNTVSWYQQALGQGPQFIFQYYREEENGRGNFPPRFSGLQFPNYSSELNVNALELDDSALYLCASTLPTSYNEQFFGPGTRLTVL.

The gene calls are TRBV6-5 and TRBJ2-6; D unclear. V dropped 5 bases and J dropped 0 bases, with 8 bases sitting between them. CDR1 and CDR2 (germline): MNHEY, SVGAGI. CDR3 length: 15 residues. The CDR3 DNA sequence: TGTGCCAGCAGTGGAGACCGCTCTGGGGCCAACGTCCTGACTTTC. Translation: CASSGDRSGANVLTF.

The chain links TRBV30 to TRBJ2-7, with 11 positions matching TRBD2. V gave up 4 bases and J gave up 2 bases; unmatched junction bases: 4. Per germline, CDR1 GTSNPN and CDR2 SVGIG (reference sequence). The CDR3 has 14 residues. The CDR3 DNA sequence: TGTGCCTGGATAGATAGCGGGAGGGCCTACGAGCAGTACTTC. Encoded protein: CAWIDSGRAYEQYF. Complete variable domain (other parts from reference TRBV30 and TRBJ2-7): SQTIHQWPATLVQPVGSPLSLECTVEGTSNPNLYWYRQAAGRGLQLLFYSVGIGQISSEVPQNLSASRPQDRQFILSSKKLLLSDSGFYLCAWIDSGRAYEQYFGPGTRLTVT.